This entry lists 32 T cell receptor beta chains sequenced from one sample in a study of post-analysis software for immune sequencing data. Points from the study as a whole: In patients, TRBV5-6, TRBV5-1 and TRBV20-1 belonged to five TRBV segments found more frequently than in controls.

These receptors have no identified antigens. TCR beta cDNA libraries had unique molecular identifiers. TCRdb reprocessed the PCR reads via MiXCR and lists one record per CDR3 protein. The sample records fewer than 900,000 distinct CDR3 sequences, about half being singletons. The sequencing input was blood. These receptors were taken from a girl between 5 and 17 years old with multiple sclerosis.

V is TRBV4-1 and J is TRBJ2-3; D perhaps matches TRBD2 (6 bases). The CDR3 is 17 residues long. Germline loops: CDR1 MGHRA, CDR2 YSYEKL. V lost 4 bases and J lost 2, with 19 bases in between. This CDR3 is CASSPPLAIGPTDTQYF. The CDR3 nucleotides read TGCGCCAGCAGCCCCCCCCTAGCGATCGGTCCCACAGATACGCAGTATTTT.

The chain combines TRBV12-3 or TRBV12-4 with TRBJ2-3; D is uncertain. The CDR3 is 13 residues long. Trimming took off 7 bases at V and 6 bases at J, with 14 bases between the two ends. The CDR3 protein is CASTPGFRDTQYF. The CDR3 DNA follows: TGTGCCAGCACACCCGGTTTCAGGGATACGCAGTATTTT.

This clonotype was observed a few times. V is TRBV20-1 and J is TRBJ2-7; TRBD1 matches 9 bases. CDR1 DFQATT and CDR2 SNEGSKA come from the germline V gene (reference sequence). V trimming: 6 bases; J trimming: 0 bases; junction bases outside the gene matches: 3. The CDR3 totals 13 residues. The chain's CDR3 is CSAGDRDSYEQYF. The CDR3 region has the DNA TGCAGTGCGGGGGACAGGGACTCCTACGAGCAGTACTTC.

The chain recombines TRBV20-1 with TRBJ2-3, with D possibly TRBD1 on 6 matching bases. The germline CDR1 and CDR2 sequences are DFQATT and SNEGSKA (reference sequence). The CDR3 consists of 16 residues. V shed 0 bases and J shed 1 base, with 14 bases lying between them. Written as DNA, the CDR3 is TGCAGTGCTAGAGATTTGAGGGGGACCCGCACAGATACGCAGTATTTT. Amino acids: CSARDLRGTRTDTQYF.

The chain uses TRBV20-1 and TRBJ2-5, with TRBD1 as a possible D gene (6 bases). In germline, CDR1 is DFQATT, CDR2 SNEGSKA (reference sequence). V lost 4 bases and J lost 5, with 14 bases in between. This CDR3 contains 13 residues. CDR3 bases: TGCAGTGCTAAGCACAGGGCCCAGGAGACCCAGTACTTC. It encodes CSAKHRAQETQYF.

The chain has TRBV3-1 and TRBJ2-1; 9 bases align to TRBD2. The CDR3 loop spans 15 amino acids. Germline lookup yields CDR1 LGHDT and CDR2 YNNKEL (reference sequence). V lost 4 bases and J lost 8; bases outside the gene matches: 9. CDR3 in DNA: TGTGCCAGCAGCCCCTCAGCGGGAGGTGGCGATGAGCAGTTCTTC. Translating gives CASSPSAGGGDEQFF.

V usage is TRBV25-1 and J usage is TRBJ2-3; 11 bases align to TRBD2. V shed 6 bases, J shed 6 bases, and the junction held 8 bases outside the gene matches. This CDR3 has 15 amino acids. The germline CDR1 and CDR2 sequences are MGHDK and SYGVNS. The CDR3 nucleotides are TGTGCCAGCAGCAGGACTAGCGGGTTGTCTGATACGCAGTATTTT. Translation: CASSRTSGLSDTQYF.

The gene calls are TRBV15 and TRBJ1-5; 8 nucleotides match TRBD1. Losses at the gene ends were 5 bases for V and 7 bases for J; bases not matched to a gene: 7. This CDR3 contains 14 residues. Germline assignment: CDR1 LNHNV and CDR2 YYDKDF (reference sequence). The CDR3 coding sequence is TGTGCCACCAGCCGGACAGGGTCTGGGCAGCCCCAGCATTTT. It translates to CATSRTGSGQPQHF.

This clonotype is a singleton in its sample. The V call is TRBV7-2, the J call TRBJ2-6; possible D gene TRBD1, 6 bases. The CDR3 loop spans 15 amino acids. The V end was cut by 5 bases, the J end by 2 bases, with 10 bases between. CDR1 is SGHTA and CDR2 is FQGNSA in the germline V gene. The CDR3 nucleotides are TGTGCCAGCAGCGAACAGGGAACTGGGGCCAACGTCCTGACTTTC. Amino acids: CASSEQGTGANVLTF.

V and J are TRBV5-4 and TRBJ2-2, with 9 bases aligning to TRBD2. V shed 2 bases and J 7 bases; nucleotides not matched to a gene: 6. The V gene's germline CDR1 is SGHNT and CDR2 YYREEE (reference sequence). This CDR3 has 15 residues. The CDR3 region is CASSFELAGHGELFF. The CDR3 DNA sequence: TGTGCCAGCAGCTTTGAACTAGCGGGCCACGGGGAGCTGTTTTTT.

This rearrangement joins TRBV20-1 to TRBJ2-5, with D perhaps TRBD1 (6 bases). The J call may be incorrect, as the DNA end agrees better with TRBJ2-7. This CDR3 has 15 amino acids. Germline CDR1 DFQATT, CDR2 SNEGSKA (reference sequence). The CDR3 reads CSARDPTGKEYEQYF. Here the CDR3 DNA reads TGCAGTGCTAGAGATCCAACAGGGAAGGAGTACGAGCAGTACTTC.

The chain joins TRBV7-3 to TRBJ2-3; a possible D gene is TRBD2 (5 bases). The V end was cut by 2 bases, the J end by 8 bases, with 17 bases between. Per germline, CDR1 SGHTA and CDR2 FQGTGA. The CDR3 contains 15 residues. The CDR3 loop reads CASSLEGLGVGTQYF. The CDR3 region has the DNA TGTGCCAGCAGCTTAGAGGGCTTAGGAGTGGGTACGCAGTATTTT.

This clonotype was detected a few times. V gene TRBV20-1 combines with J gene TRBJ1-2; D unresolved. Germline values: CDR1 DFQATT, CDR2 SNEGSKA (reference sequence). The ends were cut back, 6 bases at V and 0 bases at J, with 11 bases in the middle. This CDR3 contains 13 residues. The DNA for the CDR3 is TGCAGTGCCCCCCTGCGGACTAACTATGGCTACACCTTC. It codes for CSAPLRTNYGYTF.

Here the CDR3 DNA reads TGTGCCAGCAGCTTACTCTCGGCGGGAGGGCGAGCCAAAAACATTCAGTACTTC. As protein: CASSLLSAGGRAKNIQYF. The chain combines TRBV7-8 with TRBJ2-4; 9 bases match TRBD2. V gave up 2 bases and J gave up 0 bases; unmatched junction bases: 8. From germline, CDR1 is SGHVS and CDR2 FQNEAQ. CDR3 length equals 18 residues.

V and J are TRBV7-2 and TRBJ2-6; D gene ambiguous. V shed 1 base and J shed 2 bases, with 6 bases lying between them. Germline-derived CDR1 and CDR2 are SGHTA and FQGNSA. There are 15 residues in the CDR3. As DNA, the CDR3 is TGTGCCAGCAGCTTAGATGAAGCTGGGGCCAACGTCCTGACTTTC. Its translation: CASSLDEAGANVLTF.

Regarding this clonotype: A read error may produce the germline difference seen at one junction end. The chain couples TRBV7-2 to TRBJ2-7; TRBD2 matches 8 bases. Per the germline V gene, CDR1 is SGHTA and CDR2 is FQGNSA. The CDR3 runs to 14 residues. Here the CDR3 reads CAGSQSGSRYEQYF. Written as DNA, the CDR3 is TGTGCCGGCAGCCAGAGCGGGAGTAGGTACGAGCAGTACTTC.

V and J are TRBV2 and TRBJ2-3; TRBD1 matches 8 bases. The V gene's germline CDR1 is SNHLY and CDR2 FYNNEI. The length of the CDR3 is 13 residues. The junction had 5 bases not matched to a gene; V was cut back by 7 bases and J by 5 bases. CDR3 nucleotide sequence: TGTGCCAGCACAGGGGGCGGAGAAGATACGCAGTATTTT. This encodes CASTGGGEDTQYF.

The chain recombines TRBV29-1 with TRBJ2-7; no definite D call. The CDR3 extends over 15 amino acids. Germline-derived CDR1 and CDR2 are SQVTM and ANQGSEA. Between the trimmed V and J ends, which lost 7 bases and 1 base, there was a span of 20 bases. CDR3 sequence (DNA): TGCAGCGCCATGTCTTCCTTGGGTGATTCCTACGAGCAGTACTTC. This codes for CSAMSSLGDSYEQYF.

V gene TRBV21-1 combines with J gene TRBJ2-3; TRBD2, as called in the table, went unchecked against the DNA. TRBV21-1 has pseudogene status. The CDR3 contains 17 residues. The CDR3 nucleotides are TGTGCCAGCAGCACCCCGACTAGCGGGACTGACACAGATACGCAGTATTTT. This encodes CASSTPTSGTDTDTQYF.

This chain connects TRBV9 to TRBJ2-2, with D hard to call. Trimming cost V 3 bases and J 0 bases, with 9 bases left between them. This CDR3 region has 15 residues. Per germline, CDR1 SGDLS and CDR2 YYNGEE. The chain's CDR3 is CASSARAANTGELFF. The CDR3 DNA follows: TGTGCCAGCAGCGCCCGTGCAGCGAACACCGGGGAGCTGTTTTTT.

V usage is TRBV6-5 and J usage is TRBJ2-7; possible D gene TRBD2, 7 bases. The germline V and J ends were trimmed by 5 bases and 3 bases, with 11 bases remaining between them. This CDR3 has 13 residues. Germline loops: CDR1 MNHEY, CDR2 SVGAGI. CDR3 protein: CASSAGDNYEQYF. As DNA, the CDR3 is TGTGCCAGCAGTGCGGGGGACAACTACGAGCAGTACTTC.

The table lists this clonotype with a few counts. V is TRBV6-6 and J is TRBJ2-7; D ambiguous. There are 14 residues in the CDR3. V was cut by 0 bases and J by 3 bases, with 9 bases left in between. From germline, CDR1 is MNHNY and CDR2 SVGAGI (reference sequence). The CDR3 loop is CASSYSYGYYEQYF. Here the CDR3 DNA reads TGTGCCAGCAGTTACTCATACGGATACTACGAGCAGTACTTC.

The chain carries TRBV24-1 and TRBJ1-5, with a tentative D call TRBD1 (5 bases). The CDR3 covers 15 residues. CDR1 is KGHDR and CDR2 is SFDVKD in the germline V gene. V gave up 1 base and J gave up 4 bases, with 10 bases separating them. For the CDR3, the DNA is TGTGCCACCAGTGATTTAAGGGGCGGAAATCAGCCCCAGCATTTT. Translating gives CATSDLRGGNQPQHF.

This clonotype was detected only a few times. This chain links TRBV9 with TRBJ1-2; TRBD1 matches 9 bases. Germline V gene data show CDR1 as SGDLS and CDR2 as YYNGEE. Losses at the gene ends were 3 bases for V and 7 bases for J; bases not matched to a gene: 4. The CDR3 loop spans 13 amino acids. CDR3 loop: CASSAGQGVGYTF. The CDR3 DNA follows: TGTGCCAGCAGCGCGGGACAGGGCGTTGGCTACACCTTC.

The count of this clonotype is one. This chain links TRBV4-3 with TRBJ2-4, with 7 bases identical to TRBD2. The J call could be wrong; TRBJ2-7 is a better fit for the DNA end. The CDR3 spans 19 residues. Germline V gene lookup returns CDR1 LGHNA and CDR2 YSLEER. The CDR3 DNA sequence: TGCGCCAGCAGCCGACCAGGAGGCGGGAGCCCACGAGTTGTGTACGAGCAGTACTTC. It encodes CASSRPGGGSPRVVYEQYF.

The CDR3 sequence is CASSLDGAGVDEQYF. The CDR3 DNA is TGCGCCAGCAGCTTGGATGGAGCGGGAGTGGATGAGCAGTACTTC. The chain has TRBV5-1 and TRBJ2-5, with 8 bases aligning to TRBD2. Germline values: CDR1 SGHRS, CDR2 YFSETQ. The CDR3 runs 15 residues. Trimming took 0 bases from V and 11 from J; bases not matched to a gene: 12.

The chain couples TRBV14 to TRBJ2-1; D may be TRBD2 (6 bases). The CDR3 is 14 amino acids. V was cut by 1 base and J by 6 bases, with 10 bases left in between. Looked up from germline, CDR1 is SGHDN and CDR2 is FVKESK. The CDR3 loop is CASSQGRAINEQFF. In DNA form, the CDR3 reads TGTGCCAGCAGCCAAGGGAGGGCGATCAATGAGCAGTTCTTC. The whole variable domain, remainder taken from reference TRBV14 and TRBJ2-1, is EAGVTQFPSHSVIEKGQTVTLRCDPISGHDNLYWYRRVMGKEIKFLLHFVKESKQDESGMPNNRFLAERTGGTYSTLKVQPAELEDSGVYFCASSQGRAINEQFFGPGTRLTVL.

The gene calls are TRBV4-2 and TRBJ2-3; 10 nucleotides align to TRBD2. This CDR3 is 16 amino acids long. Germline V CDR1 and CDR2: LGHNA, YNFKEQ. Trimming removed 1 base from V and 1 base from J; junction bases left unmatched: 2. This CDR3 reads CASSQVTSGGTDTQYF. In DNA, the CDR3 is TGTGCCAGCAGCCAAGTTACTAGCGGGGGCACAGATACGCAGTATTTT.

CDR3 nucleotide sequence: TGCGCCAGCAGCTTAAGGACAAGGATTCAAGACTCCCAGTACTTC. It translates to CASSLRTRIQDSQYF. The chain carries TRBV5-1 and TRBJ2-4; maybe TRBD1 (5 bases). Trimming cost V 2 bases and J 13 bases, with 22 bases left between them. The CDR3 extends over 15 amino acids. Germline-derived CDR1 and CDR2 are SGHRS and YFSETQ.

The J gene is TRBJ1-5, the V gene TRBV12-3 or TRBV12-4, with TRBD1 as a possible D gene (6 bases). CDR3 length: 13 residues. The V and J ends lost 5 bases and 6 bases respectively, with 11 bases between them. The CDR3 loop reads CASSHRVGQPQHF. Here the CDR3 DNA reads TGTGCCAGCAGTCACAGGGTTGGTCAGCCCCAGCATTTT.

CDR3 sequence (DNA): TGTGCCAGCAGTTTAGAGTCTAGCGCCTACAATGAGCAGTTCTTC. Its translation is CASSLESSAYNEQFF. The chain combines TRBV28 with TRBJ2-1, with D possibly TRBD2 on 6 matching bases. Trimming stripped 2 bases from V and 2 bases from J, with 10 bases between. CDR3 length equals 15 residues. Germline loops: CDR1 MDHEN, CDR2 SYDVKM.

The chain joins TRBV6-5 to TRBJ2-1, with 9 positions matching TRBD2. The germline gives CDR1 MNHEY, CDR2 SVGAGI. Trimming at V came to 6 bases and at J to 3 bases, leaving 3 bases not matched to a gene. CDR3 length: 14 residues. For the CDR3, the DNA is TGTGCCAGCAGAGTAGCGGGGGACTACAATGAGCAGTTCTTC. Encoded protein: CASRVAGDYNEQFF.